This TCR beta chain was obtained from a study of blood T cell repertoires in COVID-19. At the level of the study: Material from acute and convalescent COVID-19 was sourced from the United States, Italy and Spain. Sources were T cells, B-cell-depleted T cells, or PBMCs; the material itself was cDNA or gDNA.

Authors' processing steps: Estimation of nucleated cell counts was performed using reference gene primer amplification. The method was immunoSEQ multiplex PCR; TCRdb's version includes in-frame clones alone and lacks a portion of them. The V and J calls and clone size are taken from that table; D and trimming were inferred from the DNA. The data show roughly 230,000 clones, roughly 80% seen once. This receptor was identified in a woman aged 80 or over with acute or convalescent COVID-19. Sequenced material: peripheral blood.

CDR3 protein: CASRKDGLPGDTQYF. As DNA, the CDR3 is TGTGCCAGTAGAAAGGACGGACTACCCGGGGATACGCAGTATTTT. This chain connects TRBV19 to TRBJ2-3, with TRBD2 as a possible D gene (6 bases). In germline, CDR1 is LNHDA, CDR2 SQIVND (reference sequence). V was shortened by 6 bases and J by 6 bases, with 19 bases between the two germline ends. The CDR3 is 15 residues long.